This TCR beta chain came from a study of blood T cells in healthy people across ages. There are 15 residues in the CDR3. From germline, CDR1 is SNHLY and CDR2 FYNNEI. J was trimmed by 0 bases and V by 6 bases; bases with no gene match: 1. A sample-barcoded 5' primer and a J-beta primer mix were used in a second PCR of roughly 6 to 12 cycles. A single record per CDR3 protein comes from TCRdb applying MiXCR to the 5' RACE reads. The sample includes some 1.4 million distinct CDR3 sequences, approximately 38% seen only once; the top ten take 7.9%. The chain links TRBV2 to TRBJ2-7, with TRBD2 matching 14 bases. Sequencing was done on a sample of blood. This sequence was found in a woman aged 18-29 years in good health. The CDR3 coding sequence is TGTGCCAGCAGGGGACTAGCGGGAGTCTCCTACGAGCAGTACTTC. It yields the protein CASRGLAGVSYEQYF. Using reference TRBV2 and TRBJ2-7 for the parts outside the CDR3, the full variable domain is EPEVTQTPSHQVTQMGQEVILRCVPISNHLYFYWYRQILGQKVEFLVSFYNNEISEKSEIFDDQFSVERPDGSNFTLKIRSTKLEDSAMYFCASRGLAGVSYEQYFGPGTRLTVT.